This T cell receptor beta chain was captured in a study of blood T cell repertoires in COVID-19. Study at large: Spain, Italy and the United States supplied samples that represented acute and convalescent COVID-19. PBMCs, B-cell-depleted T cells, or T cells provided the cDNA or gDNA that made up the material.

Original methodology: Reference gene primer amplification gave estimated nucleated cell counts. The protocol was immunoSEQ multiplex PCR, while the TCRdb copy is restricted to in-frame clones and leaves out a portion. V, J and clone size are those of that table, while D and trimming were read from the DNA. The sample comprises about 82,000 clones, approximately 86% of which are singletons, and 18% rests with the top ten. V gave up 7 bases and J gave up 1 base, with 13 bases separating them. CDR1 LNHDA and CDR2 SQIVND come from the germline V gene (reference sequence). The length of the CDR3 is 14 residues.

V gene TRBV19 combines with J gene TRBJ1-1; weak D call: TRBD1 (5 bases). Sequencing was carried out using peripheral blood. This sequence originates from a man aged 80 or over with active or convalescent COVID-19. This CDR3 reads CASNPRQGNTEAFF. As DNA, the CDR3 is TGTGCCAGTAACCCCAGGCAGGGGAACACTGAAGCTTTCTTT.